The sample holds one count of the clone carrying this T cell receptor beta chain. The germline V and J ends were trimmed by 6 bases and 7 bases, with 13 bases remaining between them. Germline V gene sequence: CDR1 MNHNS, CDR2 SASEGT. The CDR3 length is 12 residues. The entry originates in a study of technical replicates of blood from a handful of donors. The protocol was immunoSEQ multiplex PCR, while the TCRdb copy is restricted to in-frame clones and leaves out a portion. The sample includes 55,000 to 80,000 clones, just under 97% of them seen just once. This chain uses TRBV6-1 with TRBJ2-7, with D maybe TRBD2 (6 bases). The sequenced sample was T cells isolated from PBMCs. This TCR came from a human donor in good health. Here the CDR3 DNA reads TGTGCCAGCAGGGACCTCCGGGGGGAGCAGTACTTC. It specifies CASRDLRGEQYF.